This T cell receptor (beta chain) was retrieved from a study of blood T cell repertoires in COVID-19. Study summary: Samples representing acute and convalescent COVID-19 were sourced from the United States, Italy and Spain. The analysed material was cDNA or gDNA that came from T cells, B-cell-depleted T cells, or PBMCs.

The method was immunoSEQ multiplex PCR; TCRdb's version includes in-frame clones alone and lacks a portion of them. The table includes approximately 100,000 clones, 70% to 80% detected once. V gave up 5 bases and J gave up 4 bases, with 14 bases separating them. The germline V gene encodes CDR1 MNHEY and CDR2 SVGAGI. This CDR3 comprises 14 residues. V is TRBV6-5 and J is TRBJ1-1, with D perhaps matching TRBD1 (5 bases). What was sequenced was peripheral blood. The source is a man between 65 and 80 years old with active or convalescent COVID-19. The CDR3 DNA sequence: TGTGCCAGCAGTCCTGACGGGGGAGGCACTGAAGCTTTCTTT. It encodes CASSPDGGGTEAFF.